One and the same sample provided the 13 T cell receptor beta chains below, sequenced in a study of T cells after yellow fever vaccination (dated by TCRdb to 2018 to 2020). The method behind the library was 5' RACE. TCRdb records Illumina HiSeq 2500 as the sequencer. TCRdb took the public reads, trimmed them with fastp at Q25, ran MiXCR for clone calling and kept in-frame beta chains. A single entry per CDR3 protein holds the most common genes and DNA from its merged rows. This sample lists some 670,000 distinct CDR3 sequences; roughly an eighth were detected once. The top ten constitute 14% to 15% of the sample. According to the study, the label for this sample's treatment or condition signals: live attenuated yellow fever vaccine strain. The input for sequencing was PBMCs, taken on the day of the yellow fever booster vaccination. The receptor source for this set is a man aged 25-45 years who received the YFV17D yellow fever vaccine.

The sample holds many counts of this clonotype. The J gene is TRBJ2-5, the V gene TRBV20-1; tentatively, D is TRBD2 (6 bases). V lost 1 base to trimming and J lost 1 base, with 16 bases between them. CDR3 size: 16 residues. Germline V CDR1 and CDR2: DFQATT, SNEGSKA (reference sequence). This chain's CDR3 is CSARGVAAKTQETQYF. Written as DNA, the CDR3 is TGCAGTGCTAGAGGGGTAGCGGCCAAGACCCAAGAGACCCAGTACTTC.

The rearrangement uses TRBV10-3 and TRBJ2-7, with D tentatively TRBD1 (5 bases). Germline CDR1 and CDR2: ENHRY and SYGVKD. Trimming removed 6 bases at V and 2 bases at J, with 17 bases between. The CDR3 covers 15 residues. Here the CDR3 reads CAIRSPTVGAYEQYF. DNA for the CDR3: TGTGCCATCAGGTCCCCGACAGTAGGGGCCTACGAGCAGTACTTC.

The chain recombines TRBV7-9 with TRBJ2-7; D gene unclear. Germline V gives CDR1 SEHNR, CDR2 FQNEAQ (reference sequence). This CDR3 has 14 amino acids. Trimming stripped 3 bases from V and 0 bases from J, with 9 bases between. The CDR3 protein is CASSFDSYSYEQYF. CDR3 nucleotides: TGTGCCAGCAGCTTCGACTCCTACTCCTACGAGCAGTACTTC.

V is TRBV23-1 and J is TRBJ2-7, with D unclear. TRBV23-1 falls under the ORF class, with uncertain function. The CDR3 extends over 14 amino acids. V lost 8 bases and J lost 0, with 14 bases in between. CDR3 amino acids: CASPTIGRSYEQYF. The CDR3 coding sequence is TGCGCCAGCCCTACAATAGGACGCTCCTACGAGCAGTACTTC.

The chain uses TRBV2 and TRBJ2-3; 9 bases are shared with TRBD2. Germline CDR1 and CDR2: SNHLY and FYNNEI. The CDR3 contains 13 residues. Trimming took 9 bases from V and 5 from J; bases not matched to a gene: 6. CDR3 bases: TGTGCCAGTCGACTAGCGGAGAAAGATACGCAGTATTTT. As protein: CASRLAEKDTQYF. The complete variable domain, with remaining parts taken from reference TRBV2 and TRBJ2-3, reads EPEVTQTPSHQVTQMGQEVILRCVPISNHLYFYWYRQILGQKVEFLVSFYNNEISEKSEIFDDQFSVERPDGSNFTLKIRSTKLEDSAMYFCASRLAEKDTQYFGPGTRLTVL.

The rearrangement joins TRBV12-3 or TRBV12-4 to TRBJ2-3; 7 bases fit TRBD1. The length of the CDR3 is 15 residues. V trimming: 6 bases; J trimming: 1 base; junction bases outside the gene matches: 7. The CDR3 DNA follows: TGTGCCAGCAGAACCAGGACAGGAGGCACAGATACGCAGTATTTT. It yields the protein CASRTRTGGTDTQYF.

The chain has TRBV29-1 and TRBJ2-1; D not resolved. Trimming took off 6 bases at V and 10 bases at J, with 7 bases between the two ends. This CDR3 has 9 amino acids. Germline assignment: CDR1 SQVTM and CDR2 ANQGSEA. In DNA form, the CDR3 reads TGCAGCGTCGAGAGAGAGCAGTTCTTC. Translated, it gives CSVEREQFF.

This chain connects TRBV28 to TRBJ2-1; possible D gene TRBD2, 7 bases. V was shortened by 8 bases and J by 12 bases, with 17 bases between the two germline ends. This CDR3 is built from 12 residues. CDR1 and CDR2 from the germline V gene are MDHEN and SYDVKM. Here the CDR3 reads CASRGAGLRQFF. CDR3 DNA sequence: TGTGCCAGCCGGGGGGCAGGGCTGCGGCAGTTCTTC.

The chain couples TRBV6-2 or TRBV6-3 to TRBJ2-2; TRBD2 might be the D (6 bases). Germline V gives CDR1 MNHEY, CDR2 SVGEGT. This CDR3 comprises 12 residues. V shed 5 bases and J shed 6 bases, with 7 bases lying between them. The CDR3 DNA sequence: TGTGCCAGCAGTCGGGAGCCCGGGGAGCTGTTTTTT. This encodes CASSREPGELFF.

The chain recombines TRBV4-3 with TRBJ2-1; no firm D call. CDR1 LGHNA and CDR2 YSLEER come from the germline V gene. The CDR3 is 18 amino acids. Deletions cut 3 bases from V and 6 bases from J, with 24 bases between. The CDR3 loop is CASSQENGAASIFNEQFF. The CDR3 nucleotides read TGCGCCAGCAGCCAGGAAAACGGCGCCGCTTCAATTTTCAATGAGCAGTTCTTC.

The sample holds a few counts of this clonotype. The chain combines TRBV7-9 with TRBJ1-1, with D maybe TRBD1 (6 bases). V was trimmed by 3 bases and J by 0 bases, leaving 8 bases between them. CDR1 is SEHNR, CDR2 FQNEAQ, per germline (reference sequence). CDR3 length: 14 residues. In DNA, the CDR3 is TGTGCCAGCAGCTTTGGACAGTTGAACACTGAAGCTTTCTTT. Translation gives CASSFGQLNTEAFF. Filled out from reference TRBV7-9 and TRBJ1-1, the complete variable domain reads DTGVSQNPRHKITKRGQNVTFRCDPISEHNRLYWYRQTLGQGPEFLTYFQNEAQLEKSRLLSDRFSAERPKGSFSTLEIQRTEQGDSAMYLCASSFGQLNTEAFFGQGTRLTVV.

This clonotype showed up just a few times. This sequence joins TRBV30 and TRBJ1-4; D gene uncertain. This CDR3 contains 14 residues. The germline V gene has CDR1 GTSNPN and CDR2 SVGIG (reference sequence). V was trimmed by 4 bases and J by 6 bases, leaving 15 bases between them. CDR3 protein: CAWMDLGQDEKLFF. CDR3 coding DNA: TGTGCCTGGATGGACCTCGGGCAGGATGAAAAACTGTTTTTT.

This clonotype turned up a few times. This chain links TRBV5-4 with TRBJ2-1, with TRBD1 as a possible D gene (6 bases). The germline gives CDR1 SGHNT, CDR2 YYREEE (reference sequence). The V end was cut by 4 bases, the J end by 9 bases, with 14 bases between. This CDR3 has 13 amino acids. The CDR3 reads CASSPDSFVEQFF. The CDR3 nucleotides read TGTGCCAGCAGCCCGGACAGTTTCGTTGAGCAGTTCTTC. Using reference TRBV5-4 and TRBJ2-1 for the parts outside the CDR3, the full variable domain is ETGVTQSPTHLIKTRGQQVTLRCSSQSGHNTVSWYQQALGQGPQFIFQYYREEENGRGNFPPRFSGLQFPNYSSELNVNALELDDSALYLCASSPDSFVEQFFGPGTRLTVL.